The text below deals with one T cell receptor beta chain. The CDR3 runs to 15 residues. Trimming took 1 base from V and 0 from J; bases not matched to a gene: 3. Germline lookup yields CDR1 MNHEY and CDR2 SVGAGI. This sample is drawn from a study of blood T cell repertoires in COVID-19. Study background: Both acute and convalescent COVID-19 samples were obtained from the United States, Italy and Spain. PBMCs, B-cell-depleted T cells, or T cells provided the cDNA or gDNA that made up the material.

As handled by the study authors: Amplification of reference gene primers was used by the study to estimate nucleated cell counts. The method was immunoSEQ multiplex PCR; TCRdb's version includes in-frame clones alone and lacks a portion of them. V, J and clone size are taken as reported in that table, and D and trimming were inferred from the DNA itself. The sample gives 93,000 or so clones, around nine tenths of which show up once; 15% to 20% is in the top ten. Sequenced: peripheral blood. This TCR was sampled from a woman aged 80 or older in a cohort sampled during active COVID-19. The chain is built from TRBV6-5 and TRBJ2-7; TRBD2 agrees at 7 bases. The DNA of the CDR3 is TGTGCCAGCAGTTACTGGGGGGGGGACTCCTACGAGCAGTACTTC. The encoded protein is CASSYWGGDSYEQYF.